This T cell receptor beta chain comes out of a study of T cell responses to AZD1222 COVID-19 vaccine. Between the trimmed V and J ends, which lost 7 bases and 7 bases, there was a span of 13 bases. This CDR3 is 13 amino acids long. The assay was immunoSEQ multiplex PCR, and TCRdb's table has in-frame clones only and misses some. The table lists around 100,000 clones, around 89% of them singletons. V gene TRBV12-3 or TRBV12-4 combines with J gene TRBJ1-4, with D perhaps matching TRBD1 (5 bases). The source is an adult in good health. This specimen was peripheral blood, taken on day 0 of AZD1222 vaccination. CDR3 DNA: TGTGCCAGCACCTTACAGGTGCGTGAAAAACTGTTTTTT. Residues: CASTLQVREKLFF.